This T cell receptor beta chain was observed in a study of T-cell reconstitution after alpha-beta-depleted transplantation in children. This clonotype was found many times. V shed 6 bases, J shed 9 bases, and the junction held 6 bases outside the gene matches. CDR3 size: 12 residues. TCRbeta library construction was performed incorporating unique molecular identifiers. TCRdb itself ran the PCR reads through MiXCR, one entry per CDR3 protein. Of 440,000 or so distinct CDR3 sequences listed, over 40% are singletons. The J gene is TRBJ2-5, the V gene TRBV12-3 or TRBV12-4, with 8 nucleotides matching TRBD2. The TCR sequence derives from a girl aged 2-15 years with aplastic anemia, due to receive a stem cell transplant. The sample here was PBMCs, taken before TCRalphabeta/CD19-depleted stem cell transplant. CDR3 DNA: TGTGCCAGCAGCCACCCCGGGGGGGCCCAGTACTTC. It encodes CASSHPGGAQYF.